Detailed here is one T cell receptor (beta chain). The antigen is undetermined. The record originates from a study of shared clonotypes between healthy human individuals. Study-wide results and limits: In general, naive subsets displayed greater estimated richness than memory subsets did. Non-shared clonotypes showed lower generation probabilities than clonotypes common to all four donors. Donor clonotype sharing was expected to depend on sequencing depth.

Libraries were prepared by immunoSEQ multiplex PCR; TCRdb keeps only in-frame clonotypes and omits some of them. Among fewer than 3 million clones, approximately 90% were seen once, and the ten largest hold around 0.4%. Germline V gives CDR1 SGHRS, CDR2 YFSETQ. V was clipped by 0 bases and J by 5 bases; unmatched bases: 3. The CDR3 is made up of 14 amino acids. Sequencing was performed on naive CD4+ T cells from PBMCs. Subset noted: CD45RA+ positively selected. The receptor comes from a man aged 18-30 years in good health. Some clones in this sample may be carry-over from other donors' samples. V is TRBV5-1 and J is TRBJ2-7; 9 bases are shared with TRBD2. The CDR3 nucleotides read TGCGCCAGCAGCTTGGCTAGCGGGATCCACGAGCAGTACTTC. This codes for CASSLASGIHEQYF.